Following are 17 T cell receptor beta chains from one sample sequenced in a study of response to subunit inactivated influenza vaccine. From the RT-PCR reads, TCRdb called clonotypes with MiXCR, one entry per CDR3 protein. The repertoire holds hundreds of thousands of distinct CDR3 sequences, about 10% seen once, with about 10% in the top ten. Material: PBMCs from blood, obtained on the day of vaccination. The receptors were gathered from a man aged 45-65 years who received an inactivated influenza vaccine.

This clonotype was seen only a few times. The gene calls are TRBV28 and TRBJ2-1; D is undetermined. The CDR3 length is 12 residues. Germline values: CDR1 MDHEN, CDR2 SYDVKM. The ends were cut back, 5 bases at V and 8 bases at J, with 10 bases in the middle. The DNA of the CDR3 is TGTGCCAGCAGTCTTTTGTCGGATGAGCAGTTCTTC. Its protein is CASSLLSDEQFF.

This clonotype was found many times. The rearrangement uses TRBV7-9 and TRBJ2-3; 10 bases map to TRBD1. Germline V CDR1 and CDR2: SEHNR, FQNEAQ (reference sequence). CDR3 length: 14 amino acids. The V and J ends lost 6 bases and 6 bases, in that order; junction bases with no gene match: 6. This CDR3 is CASSLGTGADTQYF. In DNA form, the CDR3 reads TGTGCCAGCAGTCTTGGGACAGGGGCTGATACGCAGTATTTT.

In its sample, this clonotype was seen many times. This rearrangement joins TRBV7-2 to TRBJ1-2; 7 bases are shared with TRBD1. Trimming cost V 5 bases and J 8 bases; bases outside gene matches: 11. The CDR3 is made up of 14 amino acids. Germline lookup yields CDR1 SGHTA and CDR2 FQGNSA. The CDR3 nucleotides read TGTGCCAGCAGCATTACCAGGGGGGGGAACGGCTACACCTTC. As protein: CASSITRGGNGYTF.

The chain links TRBV7-8 to TRBJ2-5; D possibly matches TRBD1 or TRBD2 (5 bases each). V gave up 3 bases and J gave up 4 bases, with 12 bases separating them. The germline V gene encodes CDR1 SGHVS and CDR2 FQNEAQ. This CDR3 spans 14 amino acids. The CDR3 sequence: CASSFPGARETQYF. The CDR3 DNA sequence: TGTGCCAGCAGCTTCCCCGGGGCGCGAGAGACCCAGTACTTC.

The CDR3 loop reads CASSPGAGGPGEQYF. CDR3 bases: TGTGCCAGCAGCCCCGGTGCGGGAGGGCCTGGGGAGCAGTACTTC. This chain links TRBV7-8 with TRBJ2-7; 9 positions match TRBD2. Per the germline V gene, CDR1 is SGHVS and CDR2 is FQNEAQ. The CDR3 runs to 15 residues. J lost 7 bases, V lost 5 bases, and 12 bases had no gene match.

The rearrangement uses TRBV6-2 or TRBV6-3 and TRBJ1-2, with a tentative D call TRBD1 (6 bases). The length of the CDR3 is 20 residues. Looked up from germline, CDR1 is MNHEY and CDR2 is SVGEGT. V lost 8 bases to trimming and J lost 5 bases, with 36 bases between them. The CDR3 DNA reads TGTGCCAGCGGGCCAGCACTTACTCGAGTTCCCTCTACAGGGAGGTATGGCTACACCTTC. This gives the protein CASGPALTRVPSTGRYGYTF.

This clonotype turned up a few times. The genes are TRBV6-6 and TRBJ2-1, with 10 nucleotides matching TRBD1. Germline trimming cut 6 bases from V and 15 bases from J; bases unmatched to any gene: 8. CDR1 and CDR2 from the germline V gene are MNHNY and SVGAGI (reference sequence). The CDR3 runs to 12 residues. The CDR3 reads CASSRDRGGRFF. The CDR3 DNA is TGTGCCAGCAGCCGGGACAGGGGCGGTCGGTTCTTC.

Here the CDR3 reads CASSPGTSGEQYF. The CDR3 DNA reads as TGTGCCAGCAGTCCCGGGACATCGGGGGAGCAGTACTTC. J is TRBJ2-7 and V is TRBV12-3 or TRBV12-4; D perhaps matches TRBD1 (6 bases). The CDR3 is 13 amino acids. V lost 5 bases, J lost 7 bases, and 15 bases lay in between.

The chain uses TRBV7-2 and TRBJ1-1; D is unclear. CDR3 length: 13 amino acids. V was clipped by 1 base and J by 3 bases, with 6 bases between them. The V gene's germline CDR1 is SGHTA and CDR2 FQGNSA. The DNA for the CDR3 is TGTGCCAGCAGCTTAGTGGATTACACTGAAGCTTTCTTT. Encoded protein: CASSLVDYTEAFF.

There are a few counts of this clonotype. This chain links TRBV20-1 with TRBJ2-3; TRBD1 matches 9 bases. The J segment lost 0 bases and the V segment lost 6 bases, leaving 7 bases of the junction unmatched. CDR3 size: 15 residues. Germline CDR1 is DFQATT and CDR2 is SNEGSKA (reference sequence). The CDR3 protein is CSAWDRAKSTDTQYF. CDR3 DNA: TGCAGTGCGTGGGACAGGGCGAAAAGCACAGATACGCAGTATTTT.

J is TRBJ2-1 and V is TRBV24-1, with D maybe TRBD2 (6 bases). Trimming cost V 0 bases and J 6 bases, with 11 bases left between them. The germline CDR1 and CDR2 sequences are KGHDR and SFDVKD. This CDR3 spans 15 amino acids. CDR3 sequence reads: CATSDLVRGFNEQFF. The CDR3 DNA reads TGTGCCACCAGTGATTTGGTGCGGGGATTCAATGAGCAGTTCTTC.

Many counts were recorded for this clonotype. DNA for the CDR3: TGCAGTGCTATTAGACAGATTGCTACTGAAGCTTTCTTT. It is translated as CSAIRQIATEAFF. The V gene is TRBV20-1, the J gene TRBJ1-1; possibly TRBD1 for D (5 bases). The germline gives CDR1 DFQATT, CDR2 SNEGSKA (reference sequence). The CDR3 extends over 13 amino acids. The ends were cut back, 4 bases at V and 5 bases at J, with 14 bases in the middle.

This clonotype was counted only a few times. J is TRBJ1-6 and V is TRBV20-1, with unresolved D. Per the germline V gene, CDR1 is DFQATT and CDR2 is SNEGSKA (reference sequence). The CDR3 is made up of 14 amino acids. The germline V and J ends were trimmed by 3 bases and 2 bases, with 8 bases remaining between them. As DNA, the CDR3 is TGCAGTGCTAGCCAGGCGACCTATAATTCACCCCTCCACTTT. Translation: CSASQATYNSPLHF.

This clonotype was seen only a few times. This chain joins TRBV7-2 and TRBJ2-7; D call uncertain. From germline, CDR1 is SGHTA and CDR2 FQGNSA. V was pared by 4 bases and J by 6 bases, with 13 bases between. This CDR3 spans 13 amino acids. CDR3 amino acids: CASSSPYLAEQYF. The CDR3 DNA is TGTGCCAGCAGCTCCCCCTACTTGGCCGAGCAGTACTTC.

The chain has TRBV30 and TRBJ2-1, with TRBD2 as a possible D gene (6 bases). Per germline, CDR1 GTSNPN and CDR2 SVGIG (reference sequence). This CDR3 is built from 12 residues. Trimming shortened V by 0 bases and J by 13 bases, and 13 bases separated the two germline ends. The CDR3, as DNA: TGTGCCTGGAGTGTGGAGGGCGGACAACAGTTCTTC. It yields the protein CAWSVEGGQQFF.

This chain connects TRBV12-3 or TRBV12-4 to TRBJ2-3; maybe TRBD1 (5 bases). The CDR3 totals 13 residues. V lost 7 bases to trimming and J lost 3 bases, with 11 bases between them. The CDR3 nucleotides read TGTGCCAGCAACGTAGGGGTTACAGATACGCAGTATTTT. This codes for CASNVGVTDTQYF.

This clonotype was found many times. The chain recombines TRBV15 with TRBJ2-3; no clear D. Germline V CDR1 and CDR2: LNHNV, YYDKDF (reference sequence). V was clipped by 3 bases and J by 6 bases, with 7 bases between them. The CDR3 is 12 amino acids. CDR3 sequence (DNA): TGTGCCACCAGCAGTGAATCGGATACGCAGTATTTT. This translates into CATSSESDTQYF.